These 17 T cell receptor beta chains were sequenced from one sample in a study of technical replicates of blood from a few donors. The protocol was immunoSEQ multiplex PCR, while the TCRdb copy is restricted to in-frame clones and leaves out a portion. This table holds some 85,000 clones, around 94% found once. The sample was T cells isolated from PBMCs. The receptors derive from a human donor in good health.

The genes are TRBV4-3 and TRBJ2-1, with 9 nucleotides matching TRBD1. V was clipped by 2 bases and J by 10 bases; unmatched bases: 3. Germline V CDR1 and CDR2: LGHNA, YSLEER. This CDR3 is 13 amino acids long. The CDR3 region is CASSQLGQGEQFF. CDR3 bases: TGCGCCAGCAGCCAATTGGGACAGGGAGAGCAGTTCTTC.

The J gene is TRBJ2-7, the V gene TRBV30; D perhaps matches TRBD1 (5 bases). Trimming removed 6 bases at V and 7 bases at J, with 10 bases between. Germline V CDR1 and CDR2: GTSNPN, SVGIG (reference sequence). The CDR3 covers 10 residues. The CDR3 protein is CACLREEQYF. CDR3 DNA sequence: TGTGCCTGCCTCAGGGAAGAGCAGTACTTC.

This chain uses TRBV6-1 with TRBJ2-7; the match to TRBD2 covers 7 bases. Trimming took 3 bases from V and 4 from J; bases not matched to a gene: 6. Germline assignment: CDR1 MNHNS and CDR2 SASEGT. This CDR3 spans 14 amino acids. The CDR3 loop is CASSDSVGRYEQYF. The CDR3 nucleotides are TGTGCCAGCAGTGACTCGGTCGGGAGGTACGAGCAGTACTTC.

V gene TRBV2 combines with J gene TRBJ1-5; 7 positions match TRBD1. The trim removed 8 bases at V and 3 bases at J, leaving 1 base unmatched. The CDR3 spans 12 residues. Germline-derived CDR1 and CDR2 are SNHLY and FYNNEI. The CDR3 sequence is CASGTVNQPQHF. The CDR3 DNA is TGTGCCAGCGGGACAGTCAATCAGCCCCAGCATTTT.

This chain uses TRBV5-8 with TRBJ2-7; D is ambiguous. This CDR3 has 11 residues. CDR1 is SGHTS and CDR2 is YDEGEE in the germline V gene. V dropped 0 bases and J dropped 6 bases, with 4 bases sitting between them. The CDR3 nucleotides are TGTGCCAGCAGCTTGGCTCGCGAGCAGTACTTC. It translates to CASSLAREQYF.

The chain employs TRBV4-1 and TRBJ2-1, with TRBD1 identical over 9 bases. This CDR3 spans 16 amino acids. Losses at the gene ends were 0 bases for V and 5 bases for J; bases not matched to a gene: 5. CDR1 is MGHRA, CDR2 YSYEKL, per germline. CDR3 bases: TGCGCCAGCAGCCAAGAATGGACAGGGGAACACAATGAGCAGTTCTTC. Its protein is CASSQEWTGEHNEQFF.

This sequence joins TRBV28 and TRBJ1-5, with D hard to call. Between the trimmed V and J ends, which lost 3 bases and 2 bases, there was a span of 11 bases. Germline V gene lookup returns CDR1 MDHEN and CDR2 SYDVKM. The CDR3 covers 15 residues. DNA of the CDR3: TGTGCCAGCAGTTTGCTAGGATTGGGCAATCAGCCCCAGCATTTT. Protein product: CASSLLGLGNQPQHF.

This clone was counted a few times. CDR3 in amino acids: CASSWTGDTEAFF. For the CDR3, the DNA is TGTGCCAGCAGTTGGACAGGGGACACTGAAGCTTTCTTT. The chain combines TRBV7-9 with TRBJ1-1, with 9 bases aligning to TRBD1. Germline V gene sequence: CDR1 SEHNR, CDR2 FQNEAQ (reference sequence). Losses at the gene ends were 6 bases for V and 3 bases for J; bases not matched to a gene: 2. The CDR3 loop spans 13 amino acids.

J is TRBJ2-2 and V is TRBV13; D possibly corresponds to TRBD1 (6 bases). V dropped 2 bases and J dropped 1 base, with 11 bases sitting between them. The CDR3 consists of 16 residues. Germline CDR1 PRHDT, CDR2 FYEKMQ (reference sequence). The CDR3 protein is CASSLIPTGNTGELFF. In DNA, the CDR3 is TGTGCCAGCAGCTTAATCCCGACAGGGAACACCGGGGAGCTGTTTTTT.

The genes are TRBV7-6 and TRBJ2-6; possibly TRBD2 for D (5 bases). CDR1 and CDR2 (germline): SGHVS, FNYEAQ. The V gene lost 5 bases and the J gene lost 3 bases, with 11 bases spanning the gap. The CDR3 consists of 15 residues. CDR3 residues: CASSHGGGGANVLTF. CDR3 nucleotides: TGTGCCAGCAGCCACGGAGGTGGTGGGGCCAACGTCCTGACTTTC.

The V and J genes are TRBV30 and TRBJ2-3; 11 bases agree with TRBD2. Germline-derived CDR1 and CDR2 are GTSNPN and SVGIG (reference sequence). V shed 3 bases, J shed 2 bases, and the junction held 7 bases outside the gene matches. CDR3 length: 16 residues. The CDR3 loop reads CAWSDGLAGLTDTQYF. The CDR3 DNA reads TGTGCCTGGAGCGACGGACTAGCGGGCCTCACAGATACGCAGTATTTT.

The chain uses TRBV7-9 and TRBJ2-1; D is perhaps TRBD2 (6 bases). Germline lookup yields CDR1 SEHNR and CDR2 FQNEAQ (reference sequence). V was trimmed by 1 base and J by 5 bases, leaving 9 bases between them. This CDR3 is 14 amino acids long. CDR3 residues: CASSLGGTHNEQFF. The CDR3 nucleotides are TGTGCCAGCAGCTTAGGCGGGACCCACAATGAGCAGTTCTTC. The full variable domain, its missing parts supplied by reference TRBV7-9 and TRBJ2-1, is DTGVSQNPRHKITKRGQNVTFRCDPISEHNRLYWYRQTLGQGPEFLTYFQNEAQLEKSRLLSDRFSAERPKGSFSTLEIQRTEQGDSAMYLCASSLGGTHNEQFFGPGTRLTVL.

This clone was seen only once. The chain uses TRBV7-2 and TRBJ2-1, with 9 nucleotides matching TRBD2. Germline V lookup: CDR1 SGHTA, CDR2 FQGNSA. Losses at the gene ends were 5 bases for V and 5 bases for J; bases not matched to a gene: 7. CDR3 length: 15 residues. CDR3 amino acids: CASSNLAGINNEQFF. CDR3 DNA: TGTGCCAGCAGCAACCTAGCGGGGATCAACAATGAGCAGTTCTTC. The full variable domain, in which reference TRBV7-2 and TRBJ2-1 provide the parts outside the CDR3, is GAGVSQSPSNKVTEKGKDVELRCDPISGHTALYWYRQSLGQGLEFLIYFQGNSAPDKSGLPSDRFSAERTGGSVSTLTIQRTQQEDSAVYLCASSNLAGINNEQFFGPGTRLTVL.

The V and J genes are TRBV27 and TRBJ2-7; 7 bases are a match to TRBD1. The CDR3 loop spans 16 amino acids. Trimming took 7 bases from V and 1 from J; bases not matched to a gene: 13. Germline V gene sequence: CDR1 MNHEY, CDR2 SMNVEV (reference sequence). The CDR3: CASTSGRQGKSYEQYF. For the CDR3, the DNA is TGTGCCAGCACTTCTGGCAGACAGGGAAAATCCTACGAGCAGTACTTC.

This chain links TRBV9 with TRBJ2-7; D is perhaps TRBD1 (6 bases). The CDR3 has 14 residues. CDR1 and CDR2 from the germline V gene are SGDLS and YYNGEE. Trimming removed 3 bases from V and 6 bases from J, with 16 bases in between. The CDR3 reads CASSAGTLRGEQYF. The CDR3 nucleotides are TGTGCCAGCAGCGCCGGGACACTCAGAGGCGAGCAGTACTTC.

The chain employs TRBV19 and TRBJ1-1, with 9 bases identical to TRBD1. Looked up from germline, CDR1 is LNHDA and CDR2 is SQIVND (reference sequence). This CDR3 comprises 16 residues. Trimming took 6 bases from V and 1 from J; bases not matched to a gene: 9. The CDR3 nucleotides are TGTGCCAGTAGACCGGGACAGGGAAGGAGGAACACTGAAGCTTTCTTT. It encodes CASRPGQGRRNTEAFF.

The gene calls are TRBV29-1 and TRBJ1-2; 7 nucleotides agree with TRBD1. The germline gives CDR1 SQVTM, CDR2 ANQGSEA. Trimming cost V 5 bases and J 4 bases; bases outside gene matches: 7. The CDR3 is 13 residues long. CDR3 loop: CSVLLTGTYGYTF. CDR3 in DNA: TGCAGCGTTCTACTGACAGGGACCTATGGCTACACCTTC.